Following are 31 T cell receptor beta chains from one sample sequenced in a study of Ad26.COV2.S vaccination and SARS-CoV-2 variants. As for treatment: about 20 received Ad26.COV2.S at low or high dose, single or two shots; 5 received placebo; per-sample allocation not given. Vaccine and placebo recipients were sampled on day 63 after the first injection. The repertoire was sequenced with immunoSEQ multiplex PCR; TCRdb's copy has only in-frame clones and lacks some. The sample shows hundreds of thousands of clones, around 87% of them seen only once. The sequenced sample was peripheral blood, obtained in a trial of Ad26.COV2.S vaccine versus placebo. These receptor sequences come from a person between 18 and 65 years old who received the Ad26.COV2.S COVID-19 vaccine or a placebo.

The chain combines TRBV27 with TRBJ1-5; D ambiguous. The germline V and J ends were trimmed by 2 bases and 8 bases, with 10 bases remaining between them. In germline, CDR1 is MNHEY, CDR2 SMNVEV (reference sequence). This CDR3 has 13 residues. The CDR3 here is CASSLIAGKPQHF. CDR3 nucleotide sequence: TGTGCCAGCAGTTTAATAGCCGGGAAGCCCCAGCATTTT.

The gene calls are TRBV5-5 and TRBJ2-7, with D possibly TRBD1 on 5 matching bases. The CDR3 runs 14 residues. CDR1 is SGHKS and CDR2 is YYEKEE in the germline V gene (reference sequence). Trimming cost V 4 bases and J 2 bases, with 13 bases left between them. The CDR3 region is CASSLGSGTYEQYF. As DNA, the CDR3 is TGTGCCAGCAGCCTTGGTTCAGGGACCTACGAGCAGTACTTC.

This chain connects TRBV30 to TRBJ1-2; 11 bases map to TRBD1. This CDR3 region has 14 residues. Germline V gene data show CDR1 as GTSNPN and CDR2 as SVGIG (reference sequence). After removal of 3 bases from V and 3 bases from J, the junction contained 3 bases not matched to a gene. In DNA, the CDR3 is TGTGCCTGGAGAGGGGGACAGGGGGACTATGGCTACACCTTC. This sequence encodes CAWRGGQGDYGYTF.

CDR3 coding DNA: TGTGCCAGCAGCTCGACACAGGGGGACACTGAAGCTTTCTTT. Its protein is CASSSTQGDTEAFF. V is TRBV5-8 and J is TRBJ1-1; 8 bases match TRBD1. From germline, CDR1 is SGHTS and CDR2 YDEGEE. The CDR3 contains 14 residues. J lost 3 bases, V lost 3 bases, and 4 bases had no gene match.

The chain is built from TRBV6-5 and TRBJ2-1; either TRBD1 or TRBD2 may fit D (5 bases each). With 4 bases removed from V and 8 bases from J, the gap between germline ends came to 21 bases. The CDR3 has 16 residues. CDR1 and CDR2 from the germline V gene are MNHEY and SVGAGI. As DNA, the CDR3 is TGTGCCAGCAGTTCCGACTCGGGGTCGTTAGGGGATGAGCAGTTCTTC. Its protein product is CASSSDSGSLGDEQFF.

The CDR3 loop is CASSTALVDTEAFF. The CDR3 DNA is TGTGCCAGTAGTACCGCTCTGGTCGACACTGAAGCTTTCTTT. The J gene is TRBJ1-1, the V gene TRBV19, with D hard to call. This CDR3 comprises 14 residues. Germline V gives CDR1 LNHDA, CDR2 SQIVND (reference sequence). The V and J ends lost 4 bases and 3 bases respectively, with 12 bases between them. Together with reference TRBV19 and TRBJ1-1, the CDR3 gives the full variable domain: DGGITQSPKYLFRKEGQNVTLSCEQNLNHDAMYWYRQDPGQGLRLIYYSQIVNDFQKGDIAEGYSVSREKKESFPLTVTSAQKNPTAFYLCASSTALVDTEAFFGQGTRLTVV.

This rearrangement joins TRBV6-5 to TRBJ1-5; D is perhaps TRBD1 (5 bases). V was clipped by 4 bases and J by 10 bases, with 17 bases between them. Germline CDR1 is MNHEY and CDR2 is SVGAGI. This CDR3 spans 14 amino acids. The CDR3 nucleotides read TGTGCCAGCAGTTTCAACCACCCGGGGCATCCCCAGCATTTT. It translates to CASSFNHPGHPQHF.

DNA of the CDR3: TGTGCCTGGAGTCCGCTCCTCGGGGTTTCCTACAATGAGCAGTTCTTC. This codes for CAWSPLLGVSYNEQFF. The chain has TRBV30 and TRBJ2-1, with D perhaps matching TRBD2 (5 bases). The CDR3 spans 16 residues. Trimming left V 2 bases short and J 1 base short, with 15 bases between. Germline V gene sequence: CDR1 GTSNPN, CDR2 SVGIG (reference sequence).

The chain combines TRBV4-1 with TRBJ2-7; TRBD1 is a possible D gene (6 bases). CDR1 and CDR2 from the germline V gene are MGHRA and YSYEKL. V dropped 4 bases and J dropped 3 bases, with 16 bases sitting between them. The CDR3 covers 15 residues. DNA of the CDR3: TGCGCCAGCAGCCGGTACCGACAGGAGATCTACGAGCAGTACTTC. It is translated as CASSRYRQEIYEQYF.

The rearrangement joins TRBV4-1 to TRBJ1-1, with a weak D call TRBD1 (6 bases). The germline V gene encodes CDR1 MGHRA and CDR2 YSYEKL. CDR3 size: 13 residues. Trimming removed 2 bases at V and 7 bases at J, with 11 bases between. The CDR3 DNA reads as TGCGCCAGCAGCCAATCCCCGGACAGTGAAGCTTTCTTT. Translation: CASSQSPDSEAFF.

V gene TRBV6-6 combines with J gene TRBJ1-2; D remains ambiguous. The CDR3 spans 12 residues. V lost 10 bases, J lost 2 bases, and 11 bases lay in between. The V gene's germline CDR1 is MNHNY and CDR2 SVGAGI (reference sequence). The CDR3: CAISGGNYGYTF. The CDR3 DNA is TGTGCCATCTCCGGAGGAAACTATGGCTACACCTTC.

V gene TRBV5-8 combines with J gene TRBJ2-2; D is undetermined. This CDR3 is 15 amino acids long. Looked up from germline, CDR1 is SGHTS and CDR2 is YDEGEE. The V end lost 0 bases, the J end lost 0 bases, and 6 bases lay between the germline ends. CDR3 DNA sequence: TGTGCCAGCAGCTTGGGCAGGACGAACACCGGGGAGCTGTTTTTT. Its protein is CASSLGRTNTGELFF.

The CDR3 spells CSAGSRDTQYF. Here the CDR3 DNA reads TGCAGTGCTGGGTCTCGGGATACGCAGTATTTT. The gene calls are TRBV20-1 and TRBJ2-3; D is unresolved. This CDR3 region has 11 residues. The V and J ends lost 5 bases and 6 bases respectively, with 9 bases between them. Germline V gene lookup returns CDR1 DFQATT and CDR2 SNEGSKA (reference sequence).

This chain connects TRBV27 to TRBJ1-1, with D tentatively TRBD1 (6 bases). Deletions cut 0 bases from V and 1 base from J, with 12 bases between. CDR3 length: 16 amino acids. Germline CDR1 and CDR2: MNHEY and SMNVEV (reference sequence). CDR3 DNA: TGTGCCAGCAGTTTATCCGGGTGGGACAAGAACACTGAAGCTTTCTTT. Amino acid sequence: CASSLSGWDKNTEAFF.

A remark on this clone: This specimen includes other DNA sequences encoding the same CDR3. The gene calls are TRBV12-3 or TRBV12-4 and TRBJ2-7; possibly TRBD2 for D (5 bases). Trimming stripped 5 bases from V and 3 bases from J, with 5 bases between. The CDR3 contains 11 residues. This CDR3 is CASSRGYEQYF. In nucleotides, the CDR3 is TGTGCCAGCAGTCGGGGCTACGAGCAGTACTTC.

The chain is built from TRBV5-1 and TRBJ2-7, with D maybe TRBD1 (9 bases). Trimming removed 5 bases from V and 3 bases from J, with 18 bases in between. CDR1 SGHRS and CDR2 YFSETQ come from the germline V gene. The CDR3 covers 15 residues. This CDR3 reads CASSPGGTGLYEQYF. The CDR3 DNA reads as TGCGCCAGCAGTCCGGGGGGGACAGGGCTCTACGAGCAGTACTTC.

This chain uses TRBV7-3 with TRBJ2-5; D may be TRBD2 (6 bases). V was trimmed by 5 bases and J by 5 bases, leaving 18 bases between them. The V gene's germline CDR1 is SGHTA and CDR2 FQGTGA. This CDR3 has 15 amino acids. The CDR3, as DNA: TGTGCCAGCAGCGCAATAGCGGAGGTTACTGAGACCCAGTACTTC. It is translated as CASSAIAEVTETQYF.

The J gene is TRBJ2-1, the V gene TRBV5-1, with a possible D match to TRBD2 (5 bases). Trimming pared 2 bases from V and 5 bases from J, leaving 14 bases between. The CDR3 length is 15 residues. Germline CDR1 reads SGHRS; CDR2 reads YFSETQ. CDR3 nucleotide sequence: TGCGCCAGCAGCTTCCAGGAGCACGGGAACAATGAGCAGTTCTTC. It yields the protein CASSFQEHGNNEQFF.

The chain uses TRBV6-2 or TRBV6-3 and TRBJ2-5; a possible D gene is TRBD1 (5 bases). The germline CDR1 and CDR2 sequences are MNHEY and SVGEGT. Trimming removed 5 bases from V and 4 bases from J, with 17 bases in between. CDR3 size: 15 residues. The CDR3: CASSLDLRAPETQYF. The DNA for the CDR3 is TGTGCCAGCAGTCTAGACCTCAGGGCCCCAGAGACCCAGTACTTC.

The chain joins TRBV7-3 to TRBJ1-2; D perhaps matches TRBD1 (5 bases). The CDR3 contains 14 residues. Trimming stripped 1 base from V and 6 bases from J, with 12 bases between. Germline V gene sequence: CDR1 SGHTA, CDR2 FQGTGA. DNA for the CDR3: TGTGCCAGCAGCTTAAATCCCGGGGGTCATGGCTACACCTTC. Translation gives CASSLNPGGHGYTF.

This clone was picked up one time. The genes are TRBV10-3 and TRBJ2-7, with D tentatively TRBD2 (6 bases). The V end was cut by 8 bases, the J end by 1 base, with 15 bases between. The V gene's germline CDR1 is ENHRY and CDR2 SYGVKD. This CDR3 comprises 14 residues. CDR3 loop: CAIGLEGLSYEQYF. The CDR3 nucleotides read TGTGCCATCGGATTGGAGGGGCTATCCTACGAGCAGTACTTC.

The CDR3 DNA reads TGTGCCAGCAGCCAAGAGGAAGGGGTTTACTATGGCTACACCTTC. It encodes CASSQEEGVYYGYTF. The chain employs TRBV4-2 and TRBJ1-2, with D possibly TRBD1 on 5 matching bases. Trimming took off 0 bases at V and 3 bases at J, with 11 bases between the two ends. CDR1 is LGHNA, CDR2 YNFKEQ, per germline. The CDR3 contains 15 residues.

The V call is TRBV19, the J call TRBJ2-7, with TRBD1 identical over 12 bases. Germline CDR1 is LNHDA and CDR2 is SQIVND (reference sequence). Losses at the gene ends were 5 bases for V and 4 bases for J; bases not matched to a gene: 6. The CDR3 spans 15 residues. The CDR3 DNA sequence: TGTGCCAGTAGTTCCGCGGGACAGGGGGCTTACGAGCAGTACTTC. Translated: CASSSAGQGAYEQYF. The entire variable domain, with the rest obtained from reference TRBV19 and TRBJ2-7, is as follows: DGGITQSPKYLFRKEGQNVTLSCEQNLNHDAMYWYRQDPGQGLRLIYYSQIVNDFQKGDIAEGYSVSREKKESFPLTVTSAQKNPTAFYLCASSSAGQGAYEQYFGPGTRLTVT.

This CDR3 is CASTQRRVTEAFF. The CDR3 DNA is TGTGCCAGCACCCAACGAAGGGTCACTGAAGCTTTCTTT. V usage is TRBV7-2 and J usage is TRBJ1-1; D is unresolved. Between the trimmed V and J ends, which lost 7 bases and 4 bases, there was a span of 13 bases. CDR3 length equals 13 residues. Germline V CDR1 and CDR2: SGHTA, FQGNSA.

This rearrangement joins TRBV5-1 to TRBJ2-7; perhaps TRBD2 as D (5 bases). CDR3 length: 13 residues. Germline V gives CDR1 SGHRS, CDR2 YFSETQ. The V and J ends lost 4 bases and 4 bases respectively, with 12 bases between them. The CDR3 nucleotides read TGCGCCAGCAGCCCCGGACTGACTTACGAGCAGTACTTC. It translates to CASSPGLTYEQYF.

This chain connects TRBV27 to TRBJ1-2; TRBD1 matches 8 bases. Germline V gene sequence: CDR1 MNHEY, CDR2 SMNVEV (reference sequence). J gave up 8 bases and V 6 bases, and 14 bases lay outside the gene matches. The CDR3 sequence is 15 residues long. CDR3 DNA: TGTGCCAGCAGAAGTAGGACAGGGTATGGATGGGGCTACACCTTC. Residues: CASRSRTGYGWGYTF.

V is TRBV27 and J is TRBJ2-7, with 8 bases fitting TRBD1. The CDR3 totals 15 residues. J gave up 4 bases and V 2 bases, and 7 bases lay outside the gene matches. From germline, CDR1 is MNHEY and CDR2 SMNVEV (reference sequence). CDR3 sequence: CASSLDWTGSYEQYF. The DNA for the CDR3 is TGTGCCAGCAGTTTAGATTGGACAGGGAGTTACGAGCAGTACTTC.

The V gene is TRBV5-1, the J gene TRBJ1-2; possibly TRBD1 for D (5 bases). CDR3 length: 14 amino acids. Germline CDR1 is SGHRS and CDR2 is YFSETQ. The V gene lost 4 bases and the J gene lost 4 bases, with 14 bases spanning the gap. CDR3 nucleotide sequence: TGCGCCAGCAGCCCTACGGGACGGGGCTATGGCTACACCTTC. This encodes CASSPTGRGYGYTF.

The chain combines TRBV5-6 with TRBJ1-3, with 9 bases aligning to TRBD1. Looked up from germline, CDR1 is SGHDT and CDR2 is YYEEEE. The CDR3 spans 17 residues. The V segment lost 5 bases and the J segment 0 bases; nucleotides outside the gene matches: 9. The CDR3 DNA reads TGTGCCAGCAGTTTCGGACAGGGGTCTGCCTCTGGAAACACCATATATTTT. It encodes CASSFGQGSASGNTIYF.

The V call is TRBV5-6, the J call TRBJ2-2; tentatively, D is TRBD1 (6 bases). V gave up 0 bases and J gave up 4 bases, with 10 bases separating them. In germline, CDR1 is SGHDT, CDR2 YYEEEE. This CDR3 has 15 amino acids. This CDR3 is CASSLARGRTGELFF. CDR3 in DNA: TGTGCCAGCAGCTTGGCCAGGGGACGCACCGGGGAGCTGTTTTTT.

The chain uses TRBV3-1 (or the pseudogene TRBV3-2) and TRBJ2-2; 10 bases align to TRBD2. This CDR3 has 18 amino acids. Per germline, CDR1 LGHDT and CDR2 YNNKEL (reference sequence). V lost 4 bases, J lost 4 bases, and 12 bases stayed unmatched. The CDR3 reads CASSPLGRAGGGTGELFF. The CDR3 DNA follows: TGTGCCAGCAGCCCCCTCGGGAGAGCGGGGGGGGGCACCGGGGAGCTGTTTTTT.